This T cell receptor (beta chain) derives from a study of OX40 agonist ivuxolimab in advanced cancers. Across the study: Ivuxolimab was administered intravenously to patients at 0.01 to 10 mg/kg every 2 weeks. Participants could have had prior anti-PD-1, anti-PD-L1 or anti-CTLA-4 therapy, and around 40% had some. The study's findings and limits: Doses of 0.1 to 3.0 mg/kg were accompanied by clonal expansion of CD4+ and CD8+ blood T cells by week 6. CD8+ T cells showed, on average, more clonal expansion than CD4+ cells.

Only in-frame clones appear in the TCRdb table, and some are missing; sequencing was by immunoSEQ multiplex PCR. The sample lists 98,000 or so clones, around 85% occurring once. This clone was detected only once. Its matching antigen is unknown. The CDR3 runs 14 residues. Germline values: CDR1 GTSNPN, CDR2 SVGIG (reference sequence). V was clipped by 5 bases and J by 2 bases; unmatched bases: 4. The chain couples TRBV30 to TRBJ1-5, with 9 bases aligning to TRBD1. This specimen consisted of CD4+ or CD8+ T cells sorted from blood, obtained in a trial of the OX40 agonist ivuxolimab. The source of this sequence is an adult with an advanced solid tumor such as melanoma, head and neck, liver or kidney cancer. CDR3 residues: CAWGQGTGNQPQHF. The CDR3 bases are TGTGCCTGGGGACAGGGGACTGGCAATCAGCCCCAGCATTTT.